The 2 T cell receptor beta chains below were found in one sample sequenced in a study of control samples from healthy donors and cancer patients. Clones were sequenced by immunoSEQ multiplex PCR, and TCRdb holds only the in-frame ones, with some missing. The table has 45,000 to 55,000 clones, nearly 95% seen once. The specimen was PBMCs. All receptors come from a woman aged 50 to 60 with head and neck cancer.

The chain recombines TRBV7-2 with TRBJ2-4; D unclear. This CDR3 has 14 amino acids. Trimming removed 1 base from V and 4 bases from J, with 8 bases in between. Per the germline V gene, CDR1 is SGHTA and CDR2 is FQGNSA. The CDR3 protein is CASSLGGQKNIQYF. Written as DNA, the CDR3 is TGTGCCAGCAGCTTAGGGGGTCAGAAAAACATTCAGTACTTC.

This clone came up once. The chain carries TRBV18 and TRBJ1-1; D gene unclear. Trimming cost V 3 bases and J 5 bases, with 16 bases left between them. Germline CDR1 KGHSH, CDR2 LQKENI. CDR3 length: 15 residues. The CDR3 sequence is CASSPRTRHGTEAFF. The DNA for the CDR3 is TGTGCCAGCTCACCCCGGACGCGGCATGGGACTGAAGCTTTCTTT. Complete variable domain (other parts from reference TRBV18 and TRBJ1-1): NAGVMQNPRHLVRRRGQEARLRCSPMKGHSHVYWYRQLPEEGLKFMVYLQKENIIDESGMPKERFSAEFPKEGPSILRIQQVVRGDSAAYFCASSPRTRHGTEAFFGQGTRLTVV.